Shown below are 25 T cell receptor beta chains from a single sample sequenced in a study of monozygotic twins with inflammatory bowel disease. TCRdb processed the 5' RACE reads again and assigns one entry to each CDR3 protein, with no DNA. Its table records 85,000 to 110,000 distinct CDR3 sequences. The sample was blood. Receptor source: a human donor with ulcerative colitis or Crohn's disease, or a healthy co-twin of an affected twin (not recorded which).

This sequence joins TRBV10-3 and TRBJ2-2; the TCRdb D gene call, TRBD1, has no DNA to confirm it. This CDR3 spans 14 amino acids. Germline V CDR1 and CDR2: ENHRY, SYGVKD. The CDR3 spells CAISDPGVAGELFF.

This chain uses TRBV5-6 with TRBJ2-2; with no DNA, the TCRdb D assignment of TRBD1 cannot be verified. CDR1 and CDR2 from the germline V gene are SGHDT and YYEEEE. The CDR3 totals 13 residues. CDR3 protein: CAPRGGNTGELFF.

The rearrangement uses TRBV7-8 and TRBJ2-3. The CDR3 spans 15 residues. Looked up from germline, CDR1 is SGHVS and CDR2 is FQNEAQ. The CDR3 reads CASSLWGLATDTQYF.

The chain carries TRBV7-9 and TRBJ1-5; TCRdb reports TRBD1, a call that lacks DNA to check it against. CDR3 length: 15 residues. Per germline, CDR1 SEHNR and CDR2 FQNEAQ (reference sequence). This CDR3 reads CASSLGGQGRQPQHF.

This sequence joins TRBV20-1 and TRBJ2-7; TCRdb proposes TRBD1, but this gene call is untestable without DNA. Germline-derived CDR1 and CDR2 are DFQATT and SNEGSKA (reference sequence). The CDR3 runs to 12 residues. The chain's CDR3 is CSATKTAYEQYF.

The rearrangement joins TRBV12-3 or TRBV12-4 to TRBJ2-1; TCRdb indicates TRBD1, and absent DNA this call remains unverified. The CDR3 length is 16 residues. Here the CDR3 reads CASSFGSGGSYNEQFF.

J is TRBJ2-3 and V is TRBV5-1. Germline lookup yields CDR1 SGHRS and CDR2 YFSETQ. This CDR3 region has 15 residues. This CDR3 reads CASFESQPSTDTQYF.

V is TRBV7-2 and J is TRBJ2-3; absent DNA, TCRdb's TRBD1 call cannot be checked. The CDR3 totals 16 residues. The germline CDR1 and CDR2 sequences are SGHTA and FQGNSA. CDR3 loop: CASSFRLAGVTDTQYF.

The rearrangement uses TRBV3-1 and TRBJ2-7. Germline V gene data show CDR1 as LGHDT and CDR2 as YNNKEL (reference sequence). The length of the CDR3 is 13 residues. CDR3 residues: CASSQGTQYEQYF.

CDR3 sequence reads: CSANGHSRDGDTQYF. The chain is built from TRBV20-1 and TRBJ2-3. The CDR3 has 15 amino acids. The V gene's germline CDR1 is DFQATT and CDR2 SNEGSKA (reference sequence).

The chain has TRBV11-2 and TRBJ1-2. The CDR3 is made up of 13 amino acids. Germline loops: CDR1 SGHAT, CDR2 FQNNGV. CDR3 in amino acids: CASSLGVPYGYTF.

The gene calls are TRBV7-2 and TRBJ1-5; the TCRdb D gene call, TRBD1, has no DNA to confirm it. CDR1 and CDR2 from the germline V gene are SGHTA and FQGNSA. The CDR3 sequence is 13 residues long. CDR3 amino acids: CASSLSRDQPQHF.

The CDR3 is CASSPRTTLKSPLHF. The V call is TRBV12-3 or TRBV12-4, the J call TRBJ1-6; lacking DNA, the TRBD1 call made by TCRdb goes unchecked. CDR3 length: 15 amino acids.

The CDR3 sequence is CASSLTTWTGGVNTEAFF. V and J are TRBV5-5 and TRBJ1-1; TCRdb returns TRBD1, unconfirmable since there is no DNA. Germline lookup yields CDR1 SGHKS and CDR2 YYEKEE (reference sequence). This CDR3 region has 18 residues.

V gene TRBV7-9 combines with J gene TRBJ2-2; TCRdb indicates TRBD2, and absent DNA this call remains unverified. The CDR3 has 14 residues. CDR1 is SEHNR, CDR2 FQNEAQ, per germline (reference sequence). CDR3 loop: CASSYAGGPGELFF.

The rearrangement links TRBV7-8 to TRBJ1-6. This CDR3 has 12 amino acids. Per the germline V gene, CDR1 is SGHVS and CDR2 is FQNEAQ. The CDR3 region is CASSLGGSPLHF.

V is TRBV3-1 and J is TRBJ2-1; TCRdb reports TRBD2, a call that lacks DNA to check it against. The germline CDR1 and CDR2 sequences are LGHDT and YNNKEL (reference sequence). The CDR3 spans 15 residues. This CDR3 is CASSHHASGYNEQFF.

The CDR3 loop is CASSLQVWTEAFF. This chain links TRBV5-6 with TRBJ1-1. CDR1 and CDR2 from the germline V gene are SGHDT and YYEEEE. The CDR3 extends over 13 amino acids.

This rearrangement joins TRBV7-8 to TRBJ2-1; TCRdb picks TRBD1, but there is no DNA to check that call. CDR3 length: 14 amino acids. Per germline, CDR1 SGHVS and CDR2 FQNEAQ. This CDR3 reads CASSPLYAGVEQFF.

The chain uses TRBV5-1 and TRBJ2-2; TCRdb reports TRBD2, a call that lacks DNA to check it against. Germline assignment: CDR1 SGHRS and CDR2 YFSETQ. CDR3 length: 16 amino acids. The CDR3: CASSLASGSLTGELFF.

The chain is built from TRBV20-1 and TRBJ2-2; the TCRdb D gene call, TRBD1, has no DNA to confirm it. The CDR3 has 15 residues. CDR1 is DFQATT and CDR2 is SNEGSKA in the germline V gene (reference sequence). The CDR3 here is CSATVPGGGIGELFF.

This chain uses TRBV29-1 with TRBJ1-1; the D call from TCRdb, TRBD1, cannot be confirmed without DNA. The CDR3 totals 16 residues. The germline CDR1 and CDR2 sequences are SQVTM and ANQGSEA. This CDR3 is CSVVLFLDRGITEAFF.

The rearrangement uses TRBV6-5 and TRBJ2-6; TCRdb picks TRBD1, but there is no DNA to check that call. CDR1 and CDR2 from the germline V gene are MNHEY and SVGAGI. CDR3 length: 16 residues. CDR3 region: CASDGPGLSGANVLTF.

The V gene is TRBV14, the J gene TRBJ2-5; TCRdb indicates TRBD2, and absent DNA this call remains unverified. The CDR3 extends over 15 amino acids. Per germline, CDR1 SGHDN and CDR2 FVKESK. Here the CDR3 reads CASSPRGTSWETQYF.

The J gene is TRBJ2-2, the V gene TRBV15. The germline CDR1 and CDR2 sequences are LNHNV and YYDKDF (reference sequence). This CDR3 has 12 amino acids. The CDR3 sequence is CATSIWTGELFF.